These 8 T cell receptor beta chains were all obtained from the same sample, sequenced in a study of shared clonotypes between healthy human individuals. Some clones are missing from TCRdb's copy, which holds only in-frame ones; the method was immunoSEQ multiplex PCR. The table lists roughly 500,000 clones, approximately 78% of them singletons. What was sequenced was PBMCs. These receptors were taken from a woman aged 40 to 49 in good health. Some clones in this sample may be carry-over from other donors' samples.

The genes are TRBV27 and TRBJ1-1; no firm D call. Trimming removed 2 bases at V and 7 bases at J, with 14 bases between. The CDR3 length is 14 residues. Germline V CDR1 and CDR2: MNHEY, SMNVEV (reference sequence). CDR3 bases: TGTGCCAGCAGTTTAAGGGTCGGCAGCTTTGAAGCTTTCTTT. Its protein product is CASSLRVGSFEAFF.

The chain carries TRBV6-6 and TRBJ1-5, with D tentatively TRBD1 (5 bases). Germline CDR1 MNHNY, CDR2 SVGAGI (reference sequence). V gave up 6 bases and J gave up 0 bases, with 12 bases separating them. This CDR3 is built from 15 residues. The CDR3 DNA sequence: TGTGCCAGCAGCACCGAGGGGTATAGCAATCAGCCCCAGCATTTT. Translation: CASSTEGYSNQPQHF.

V is TRBV28 and J is TRBJ2-3; perhaps TRBD2 as D (6 bases). Germline V gene sequence: CDR1 MDHEN, CDR2 SYDVKM. Trimming removed 4 bases from V and 1 base from J, with 15 bases in between. The CDR3 extends over 16 amino acids. CDR3 coding DNA: TGTGCCAGCAGTTCAGGACTACGTGGCCGCACAGATACGCAGTATTTT. Amino acid sequence: CASSSGLRGRTDTQYF.

This clone was seen just once. This chain joins TRBV5-1 and TRBJ2-2, with a weak D call TRBD1 (6 bases). In germline, CDR1 is SGHRS, CDR2 YFSETQ. The CDR3 extends over 16 amino acids. V lost 4 bases and J lost 1, with 14 bases in between. CDR3 sequence reads: CASSTPQGMNTGELFF. The CDR3 DNA is TGCGCCAGCAGCACACCACAGGGAATGAACACCGGGGAGCTGTTTTTT.

The chain employs TRBV7-2 and TRBJ2-5, with D hard to call. Germline assignment: CDR1 SGHTA and CDR2 FQGNSA. V lost 0 bases, J lost 5 bases, and 4 bases lay in between. The CDR3 extends over 12 amino acids. CDR3 loop: CASSLARETQYF. CDR3 nucleotides: TGTGCCAGCAGCTTAGCGAGGGAGACCCAGTACTTC.

The chain couples TRBV9 to TRBJ2-3; 7 bases line up with TRBD1. With 1 base clipped from V and 3 bases from J, the junction kept 5 bases outside the gene matches. The CDR3 contains 15 residues. Germline V gene data show CDR1 as SGDLS and CDR2 as YYNGEE. The CDR3: CASSVRDRTTDTQYF. For the CDR3, the DNA is TGTGCCAGCAGCGTACGGGACAGAACTACAGATACGCAGTATTTT.

This chain connects TRBV30 to TRBJ2-7, with 13 bases identical to TRBD2. The V gene end was trimmed by 5 bases and the J gene end by 2 bases; junction bases not matched to a gene: 15. This CDR3 comprises 18 residues. CDR1 and CDR2 from the germline V gene are GTSNPN and SVGIG (reference sequence). The CDR3 here is CAWGTGTSGIRSPYEQYF. CDR3 DNA: TGTGCCTGGGGGACCGGGACTAGCGGGATCCGATCCCCCTACGAGCAGTACTTC. Supplemented by reference TRBV30 and TRBJ2-7, the full variable domain reads SQTIHQWPATLVQPVGSPLSLECTVEGTSNPNLYWYRQAAGRGLQLLFYSVGIGQISSEVPQNLSASRPQDRQFILSSKKLLLSDSGFYLCAWGTGTSGIRSPYEQYFGPGTRLTVT.

V usage is TRBV5-6 and J usage is TRBJ2-7; perhaps TRBD1 as D (6 bases). CDR3 size: 18 residues. Germline V gene data show CDR1 as SGHDT and CDR2 as YYEEEE. V lost 2 bases and J lost 0, with 21 bases in between. DNA of the CDR3: TGTGCCAGCAGCTTTACCGGGACACTACATTCAAGCTCCTACGAGCAGTACTTC. It is translated as CASSFTGTLHSSSYEQYF.